This TCR beta chain appears in the sequencing data of a study of shared clonotypes between healthy human individuals. Study in general: Three plates were used per donor for CD4 naive, three for CD4 memory, two for CD8 naive and one for CD8 memory. Points from the study as a whole: The study drew on few donors, limiting represented genetic and exposure-history diversity.

This clone was seen just once. Its antigen is undetermined. Additional DNA sequences in this sample encode the identical CDR3. Across several immunoSEQ plates, the genomic DNA of each subset was split evenly. Clones were read by immunoSEQ multiplex PCR, and TCRdb kept only the in-frame ones, dropping some. Here the sample spans more than 550,000 clones, over 55% being singletons. Donors comprised healthy HIV-negative adults lacking recent acute infections or vaccinations. V lost 6 bases to trimming and J lost 1 base, with 3 bases between them. The CDR3 runs 11 residues. The germline V gene encodes CDR1 MDHEN and CDR2 SYDVKM.

V is TRBV28 and J is TRBJ1-1; D ambiguous. The specimen sequenced was memory CD4+ T cells sorted from blood. As for subset: CD45RA-negative fraction. This receptor was obtained from a woman in her 30s in good health. In DNA, the CDR3 is TGTGCCAGCAGCCGGAACACTGAAGCTTTCTTT. Protein product: CASSRNTEAFF.